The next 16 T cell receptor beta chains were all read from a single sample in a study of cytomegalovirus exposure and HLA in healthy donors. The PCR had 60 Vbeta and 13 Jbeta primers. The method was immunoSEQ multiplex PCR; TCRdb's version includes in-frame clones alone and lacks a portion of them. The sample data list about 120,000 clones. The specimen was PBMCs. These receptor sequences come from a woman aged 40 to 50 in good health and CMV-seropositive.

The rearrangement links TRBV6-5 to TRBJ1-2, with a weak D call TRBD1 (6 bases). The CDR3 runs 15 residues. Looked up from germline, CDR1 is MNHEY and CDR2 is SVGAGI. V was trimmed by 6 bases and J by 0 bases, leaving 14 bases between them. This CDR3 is CASRRQDGTNYGYTF. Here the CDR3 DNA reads TGTGCCAGCAGGCGACAGGACGGTACTAACTATGGCTACACCTTC.

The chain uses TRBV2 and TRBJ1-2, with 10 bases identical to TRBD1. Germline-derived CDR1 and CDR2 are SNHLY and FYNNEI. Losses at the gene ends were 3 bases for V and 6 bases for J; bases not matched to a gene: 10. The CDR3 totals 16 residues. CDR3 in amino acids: CASSEAFGDRGNGYTF. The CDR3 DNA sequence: TGTGCCAGCAGTGAGGCATTTGGGGACAGGGGAAATGGCTACACCTTC.

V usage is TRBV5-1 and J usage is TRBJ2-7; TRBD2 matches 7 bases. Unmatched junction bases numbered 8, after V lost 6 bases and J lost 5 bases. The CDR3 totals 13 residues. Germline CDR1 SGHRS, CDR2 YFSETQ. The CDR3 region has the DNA TGCGCCAGCACCGACGGGGAGGGCAACGAGCAGTACTTC. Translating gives CASTDGEGNEQYF.

The CDR3: CASRSETNYGYTF. The CDR3 DNA follows: TGTGCCAGCAGAAGCGAGACTAACTATGGCTACACCTTC. The V and J genes are TRBV7-9 and TRBJ1-2; D remains ambiguous. Looked up from germline, CDR1 is SEHNR and CDR2 is FQNEAQ (reference sequence). V lost 6 bases to trimming and J lost 0 bases, with 8 bases between them. This CDR3 is 13 amino acids long.

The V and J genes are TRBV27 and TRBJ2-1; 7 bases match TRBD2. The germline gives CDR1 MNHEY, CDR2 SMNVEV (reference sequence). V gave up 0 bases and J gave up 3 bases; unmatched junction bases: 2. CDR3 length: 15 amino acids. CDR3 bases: TGTGCCAGCAGTTTATCTAGCGGGTTCTACAATGAGCAGTTCTTC. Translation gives CASSLSSGFYNEQFF.

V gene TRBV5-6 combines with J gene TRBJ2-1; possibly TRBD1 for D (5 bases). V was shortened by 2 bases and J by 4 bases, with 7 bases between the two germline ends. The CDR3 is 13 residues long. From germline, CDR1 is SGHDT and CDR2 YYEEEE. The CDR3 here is CASSFQGYNEQFF. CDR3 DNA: TGTGCCAGCAGCTTCCAGGGTTACAATGAGCAGTTCTTC. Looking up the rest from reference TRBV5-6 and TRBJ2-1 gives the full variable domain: DAGVTQSPTHLIKTRGQQVTLRCSPKSGHDTVSWYQQALGQGPQFIFQYYEEEERQRGNFPDRFSGHQFPNYSSELNVNALLLGDSALYLCASSFQGYNEQFFGPGTRLTVL.

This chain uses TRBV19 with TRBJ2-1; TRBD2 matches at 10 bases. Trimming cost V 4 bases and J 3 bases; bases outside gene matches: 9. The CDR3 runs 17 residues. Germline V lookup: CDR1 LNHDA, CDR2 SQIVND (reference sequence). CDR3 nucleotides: TGTGCCAGTAGTAAACGGACTAGCGGACTCAACTACAATGAGCAGTTCTTC. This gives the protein CASSKRTSGLNYNEQFF.

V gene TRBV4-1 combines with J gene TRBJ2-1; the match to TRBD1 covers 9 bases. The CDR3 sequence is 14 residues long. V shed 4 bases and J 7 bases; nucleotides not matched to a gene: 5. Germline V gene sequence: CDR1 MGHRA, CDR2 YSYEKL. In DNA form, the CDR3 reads TGCGCCAGCAGCCCGGGACAGGGCTTGAATGAGCAGTTCTTC. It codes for CASSPGQGLNEQFF.

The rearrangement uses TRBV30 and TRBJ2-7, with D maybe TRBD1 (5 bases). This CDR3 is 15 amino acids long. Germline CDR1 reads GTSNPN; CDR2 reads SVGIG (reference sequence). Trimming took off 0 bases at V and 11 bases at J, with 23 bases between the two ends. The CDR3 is CAWSVGEVGVGRKYF. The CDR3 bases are TGTGCCTGGAGTGTAGGTGAGGTAGGGGTGGGAAGGAAGTACTTC.

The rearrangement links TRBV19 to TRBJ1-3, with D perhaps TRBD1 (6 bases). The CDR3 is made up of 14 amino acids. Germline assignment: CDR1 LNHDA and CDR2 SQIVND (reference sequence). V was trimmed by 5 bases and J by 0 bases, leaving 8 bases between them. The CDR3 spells CASSGQHSGNTIYF. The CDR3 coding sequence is TGTGCCAGTAGTGGACAGCACTCTGGAAACACCATATATTTT.

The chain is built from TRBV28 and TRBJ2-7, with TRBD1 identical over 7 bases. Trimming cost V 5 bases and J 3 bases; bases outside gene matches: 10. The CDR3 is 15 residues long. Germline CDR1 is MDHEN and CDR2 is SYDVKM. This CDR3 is CASSPPTGPHYEQYF. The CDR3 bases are TGTGCCAGCAGTCCACCGACAGGGCCCCACTACGAGCAGTACTTC.

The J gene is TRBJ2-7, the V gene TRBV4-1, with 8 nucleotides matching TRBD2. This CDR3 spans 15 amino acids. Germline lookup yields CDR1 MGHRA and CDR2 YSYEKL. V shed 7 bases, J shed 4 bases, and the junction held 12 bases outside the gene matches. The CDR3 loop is CASNIGVAGRYEQYF. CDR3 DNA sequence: TGCGCCAGCAACATCGGGGTAGCGGGAAGGTACGAGCAGTACTTC.

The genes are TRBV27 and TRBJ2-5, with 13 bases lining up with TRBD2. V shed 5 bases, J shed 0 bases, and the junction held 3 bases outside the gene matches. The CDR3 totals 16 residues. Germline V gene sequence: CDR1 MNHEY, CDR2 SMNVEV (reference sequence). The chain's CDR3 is CASSTTSGRYQETQYF. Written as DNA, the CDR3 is TGTGCCAGCAGTACGACTAGCGGGAGGTACCAAGAGACCCAGTACTTC.

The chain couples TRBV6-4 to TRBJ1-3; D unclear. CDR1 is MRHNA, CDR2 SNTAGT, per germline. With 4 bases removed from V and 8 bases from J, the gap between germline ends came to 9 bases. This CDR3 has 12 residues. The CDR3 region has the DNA TGTGCCAGCAGTGCCGCGCGGGACACCATATATTTT. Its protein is CASSAARDTIYF.

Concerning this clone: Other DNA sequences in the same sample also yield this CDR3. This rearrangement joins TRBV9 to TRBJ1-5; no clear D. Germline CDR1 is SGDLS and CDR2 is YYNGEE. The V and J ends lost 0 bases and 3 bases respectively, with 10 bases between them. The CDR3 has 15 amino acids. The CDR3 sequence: CASSVGTADNQPQHF. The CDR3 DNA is TGTGCCAGCAGCGTAGGCACAGCTGACAATCAGCCCCAGCATTTT.

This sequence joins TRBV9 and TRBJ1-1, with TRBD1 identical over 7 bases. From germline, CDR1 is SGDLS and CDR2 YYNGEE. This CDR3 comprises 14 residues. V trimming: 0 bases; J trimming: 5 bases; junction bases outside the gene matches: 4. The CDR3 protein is CASSVAQGVTEAFF. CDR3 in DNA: TGTGCCAGCAGCGTAGCTCAGGGGGTAACTGAAGCTTTCTTT.